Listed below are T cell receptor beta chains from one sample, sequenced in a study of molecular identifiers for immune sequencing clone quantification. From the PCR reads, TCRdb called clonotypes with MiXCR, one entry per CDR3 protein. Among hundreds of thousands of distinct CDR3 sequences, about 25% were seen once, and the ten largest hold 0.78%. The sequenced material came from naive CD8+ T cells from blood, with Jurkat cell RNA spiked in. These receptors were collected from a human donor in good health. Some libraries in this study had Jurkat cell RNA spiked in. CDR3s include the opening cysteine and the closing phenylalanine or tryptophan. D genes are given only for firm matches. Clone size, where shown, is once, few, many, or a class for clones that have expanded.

cdr3_nt: TGTGCCAGCAGCTTTAGCTCTGGGGCCAACGTCCTGACTTTC
cdr3_aa: CASSFSSGANVLTF
j_call: TRBJ2-6
cdr3_length: 14
d_call: -
v_call: TRBV5-6
clone_size: many

cdr3_nt: TGTGCCAGCAGCTCCACCGCGGGTCGGACGGGAGGAAACACCATATATTTT
cdr3_aa: CASSSTAGRTGGNTIYF
j_call: TRBJ1-3
cdr3_length: 17
d_call: -
v_call: TRBV7-9
clone_size: -

cdr3_nt: TGTGCCACCAGCAGAGATAGAGGCCTGACAGCCGGGGGAGAAGCTTTCTTT
cdr3_aa: CATSRDRGLTAGGEAFF
j_call: TRBJ1-1
cdr3_length: 17
d_call: -
v_call: TRBV15
clone_size: many

cdr3_nt: TGTGCCATCAGGGAGATGAATGTAATTACAGGCACCGGGGAGCTGTTTTTT
cdr3_aa: CAIREMNVITGTGELFF
j_call: TRBJ2-2
cdr3_length: 17
d_call: -
v_call: TRBV10-3
clone_size: few

cdr3_nt: TGTGCCACCAGTGATCCCAAGAGGGCGAACACCGGGGAGCTGTTTTTT
cdr3_aa: CATSDPKRANTGELFF
j_call: TRBJ2-2
cdr3_length: 16
d_call: -
v_call: TRBV24-1
clone_size: -

cdr3_nt: TGCGCCAGCAGCCAAGGACAGGGTAAGGTCTACGAGCAGTACTTC
cdr3_aa: CASSQGQGKVYEQYF
j_call: TRBJ2-7
cdr3_length: 15
d_call: TRBD1
v_call: TRBV4-3
clone_size: -

cdr3_nt: TGTGCCAGCAGTTCCGGGGCAAATGAGCAGTTCTTC
cdr3_aa: CASSSGANEQFF
j_call: TRBJ2-1
cdr3_length: 12
d_call: -
v_call: TRBV28
clone_size: few

cdr3_nt: TGTGCCAGCAGCTCACCGGGACAGGGAAAGGAGACCCAGTACTTC
cdr3_aa: CASSSPGQGKETQYF
j_call: TRBJ2-5
cdr3_length: 15
d_call: TRBD1
v_call: TRBV13
clone_size: many

cdr3_nt: TGCAGTGCTAGACCATGGACTAGTTCTTCAGTCGAGCAGTACTTC
cdr3_aa: CSARPWTSSSVEQYF
j_call: TRBJ2-7
cdr3_length: 15
d_call: TRBD2
v_call: TRBV20-1
clone_size: few

cdr3_nt: TGCGCCAGCAGCCCCCCCCTTGATGGGGCCAACGTCCTGACTTTC
cdr3_aa: CASSPPLDGANVLTF
j_call: TRBJ2-6
cdr3_length: 15
d_call: -
v_call: TRBV4-1
clone_size: -

cdr3_nt: TGTGCCAGCAGTGACCATTTGGACAGGACCTACGAGCAGTACTTC
cdr3_aa: CASSDHLDRTYEQYF
j_call: TRBJ2-7
cdr3_length: 15
d_call: TRBD1
v_call: TRBV2
clone_size: -

cdr3_nt: TGCAGCGTCCCTGGCCCAGGCCTCGGGGCCGAGCAGTACTTC
cdr3_aa: CSVPGPGLGAEQYF
j_call: TRBJ2-7
cdr3_length: 14
d_call: -
v_call: TRBV29-1
clone_size: many

cdr3_nt: TGTGCCAGCAGGGAGGGCCCACGGGATGAAAAACTGTTTTTT
cdr3_aa: CASREGPRDEKLFF
j_call: TRBJ1-4
cdr3_length: 14
d_call: -
v_call: TRBV2
clone_size: -

cdr3_nt: TGCAGTGCTAACCGACAGGGGGCGTCGGGACGGTCAGCAGATACGCAGTATTTT
cdr3_aa: CSANRQGASGRSADTQYF
j_call: TRBJ2-3
cdr3_length: 18
d_call: TRBD1
v_call: TRBV20-1
clone_size: few

cdr3_nt: TGTGCCAGCAGCTCGACAGCCCCAACTAATGAAAAACTGTTTTTT
cdr3_aa: CASSSTAPTNEKLFF
j_call: TRBJ1-4
cdr3_length: 15
d_call: -
v_call: TRBV5-6
clone_size: -

cdr3_nt: TGCGCCAGCAGCCAAGGAGGTCGTGGCGGCTATGGCTACACCTTC
cdr3_aa: CASSQGGRGGYGYTF
j_call: TRBJ1-2
cdr3_length: 15
d_call: -
v_call: TRBV4-3
clone_size: -

cdr3_nt: TGTGCCAGCAGTGAAAATCAAGGGAGCTCCTACGAGCAGTACTTC
cdr3_aa: CASSENQGSSYEQYF
j_call: TRBJ2-7
cdr3_length: 15
d_call: -
v_call: TRBV28
clone_size: few

cdr3_nt: TGCAGCGTTCGGTCCTCTGGGACAGTGCATCCCTACGAGCAGTACTTC
cdr3_aa: CSVRSSGTVHPYEQYF
j_call: TRBJ2-7
cdr3_length: 16
d_call: TRBD1
v_call: TRBV29-1
clone_size: few

cdr3_nt: TGTGCCAGCAGTGAATTTATGGACACTGAAGCTTTCTTT
cdr3_aa: CASSEFMDTEAFF
j_call: TRBJ1-1
cdr3_length: 13
d_call: -
v_call: TRBV25-1
clone_size: few

cdr3_nt: TGCGCCAGCAGCTTGACAGGGGGCTACGAGCAGTACTTC
cdr3_aa: CASSLTGGYEQYF
j_call: TRBJ2-7
cdr3_length: 13
d_call: TRBD1
v_call: TRBV27
clone_size: many

cdr3_nt: TGCAGTGCTAGTTGGCGGGAGCGACCCGCCTACGAGCAGTACTTC
cdr3_aa: CSASWRERPAYEQYF
j_call: TRBJ2-7
cdr3_length: 15
d_call: TRBD2
v_call: TRBV20-1
clone_size: many

cdr3_nt: TGTGCCAGCAGTCTCCGTTGGGCGGGGAACACTGAAGCTTTCTTT
cdr3_aa: CASSLRWAGNTEAFF
j_call: TRBJ1-1
cdr3_length: 15
d_call: -
v_call: TRBV27
clone_size: few

cdr3_nt: TGTGCCCGCAGTTACGCCCAAGCCTACGAGCAGTACTTC
cdr3_aa: CARSYAQAYEQYF
j_call: TRBJ2-7
cdr3_length: 13
d_call: -
v_call: TRBV6-2/TRBV6-3
clone_size: -

cdr3_nt: TGTGCCACCAGTGATGGCAGCAATCAGCCCCAGCATTTT
cdr3_aa: CATSDGSNQPQHF
j_call: TRBJ1-5
cdr3_length: 13
d_call: -
v_call: TRBV24-1
clone_size: many

cdr3_nt: TGTGCCAGCAGCCCAACGAAGACAATTCGGGGCTACGAGCAGTACTTC
cdr3_aa: CASSPTKTIRGYEQYF
j_call: TRBJ2-7
cdr3_length: 16
d_call: -
v_call: TRBV9
clone_size: -

cdr3_nt: TGTGCCCCCCAGCGGGCTTTCTTT
cdr3_aa: CAPQRAFF
j_call: TRBJ1-1
cdr3_length: 8
d_call: -
v_call: TRBV5-6
clone_size: -

cdr3_nt: TGTGCCAGCAGTTACGGGATTGGGGGCTACGAGCAGTACTTC
cdr3_aa: CASSYGIGGYEQYF
j_call: TRBJ2-7
cdr3_length: 14
d_call: -
v_call: TRBV6-5
clone_size: many

cdr3_nt: TGTGCCAGCAGCCCAGAGCACAGGGGGCCCTACGAGCAGTACTTC
cdr3_aa: CASSPEHRGPYEQYF
j_call: TRBJ2-7
cdr3_length: 15
d_call: TRBD1
v_call: TRBV3-1
clone_size: many

cdr3_nt: TGTGCCAGCAGCTTATGGGGCAGGGAGGCTTTCTTT
cdr3_aa: CASSLWGREAFF
j_call: TRBJ1-1
cdr3_length: 12
d_call: -
v_call: TRBV7-9
clone_size: few

cdr3_nt: TGTGCCAGCGGGTTCACAGGGTATCCCACAGATACGCAGTATTTT
cdr3_aa: CASGFTGYPTDTQYF
j_call: TRBJ2-3
cdr3_length: 15
d_call: -
v_call: TRBV27
clone_size: few

cdr3_nt: TGTGCCAGCAACCCCATTAGAGCTGAAGCTTTCTTT
cdr3_aa: CASNPIRAEAFF
j_call: TRBJ1-1
cdr3_length: 12
d_call: -
v_call: TRBV2
clone_size: many

cdr3_nt: TGTGCGAGCAGCCTCCTCGTGCTCGATGAGACCGAGTCCTTC
cdr3_aa: CASSLLVLDETESF
j_call: TRBJ2-6
cdr3_length: 14
d_call: -
v_call: TRBV28
clone_size: -

cdr3_nt: TGCGCCAGCAGGGGACTAGCGGCTCTCACAGATACGCAGTATTTT
cdr3_aa: CASRGLAALTDTQYF
j_call: TRBJ2-3
cdr3_length: 15
d_call: TRBD2
v_call: TRBV5-1
clone_size: few

cdr3_nt: TGCAGTGCTATTTCTTCGGACCAGAACAACAATGAGCAGTTCTTC
cdr3_aa: CSAISSDQNNNEQFF
j_call: TRBJ2-1
cdr3_length: 15
d_call: -
v_call: TRBV20-1
clone_size: many

cdr3_nt: TGCGCCAGCAGCCGCCTGGGGGGGAATCAGCCCCAGCATTTT
cdr3_aa: CASSRLGGNQPQHF
j_call: TRBJ1-5
cdr3_length: 14
d_call: -
v_call: TRBV4-1
clone_size: few

cdr3_nt: TGTGCCAAGGGGGCAGAAGCTAACTATGGCTACACCTTC
cdr3_aa: CAKGAEANYGYTF
j_call: TRBJ1-2
cdr3_length: 13
d_call: TRBD1
v_call: TRBV2
clone_size: few

cdr3_nt: TGTGCCAGCAGTGAAGGGGTCGTTCGGGTCTCTGGGGCCAACGTCCTGACTTTC
cdr3_aa: CASSEGVVRVSGANVLTF
j_call: TRBJ2-6
cdr3_length: 18
d_call: -
v_call: TRBV2
clone_size: many

cdr3_nt: TGTGCCAGTAGTTCACAGCGGGACCAAGAGACCCAGTACTTC
cdr3_aa: CASSSQRDQETQYF
j_call: TRBJ2-5
cdr3_length: 14
d_call: -
v_call: TRBV19
clone_size: few

cdr3_nt: TGTGCCAGCAGTTTGGGACAGTTCCCGATCTACGAGCAGTACTTC
cdr3_aa: CASSLGQFPIYEQYF
j_call: TRBJ2-7
cdr3_length: 15
d_call: TRBD1
v_call: TRBV27
clone_size: few

cdr3_nt: TGTGCCATCATCCTCCCGGGGACCTTTGGCTTTCTAAGGGCCCAGTACTTC
cdr3_aa: CAIILPGTFGFLRAQYF
j_call: TRBJ2-5
cdr3_length: 17
d_call: -
v_call: TRBV10-3
clone_size: -

cdr3_nt: TGTGCCAGCAGCCAAGGATGGGTGGCAGGAGACGCCTACAATGAGCAGTTCTTC
cdr3_aa: CASSQGWVAGDAYNEQFF
j_call: TRBJ2-1
cdr3_length: 18
d_call: -
v_call: TRBV3-1
clone_size: -

cdr3_nt: TGTGCCAGCAGCTTTATGGCGGGTATAACCTACGAGCAGTACTTC
cdr3_aa: CASSFMAGITYEQYF
j_call: TRBJ2-7
cdr3_length: 15
d_call: -
v_call: TRBV5-6
clone_size: few

cdr3_nt: TGTGCCAGCAGTCCTCTTAGCGGGGGGCAATACGAGCAGTACTTC
cdr3_aa: CASSPLSGGQYEQYF
j_call: TRBJ2-7
cdr3_length: 15
d_call: TRBD2
v_call: TRBV2
clone_size: -

cdr3_nt: TGCAGTGCTAGAGATCGCTTAGGGCAGCAAGAGACCCAGTACTTC
cdr3_aa: CSARDRLGQQETQYF
j_call: TRBJ2-5
cdr3_length: 15
d_call: -
v_call: TRBV20-1
clone_size: -

cdr3_nt: TGCGCCAGCAGTGAGGTAGCGGGGTGGGAGGAGCAGTATTTT
cdr3_aa: CASSEVAGWEEQYF
j_call: TRBJ2-3
cdr3_length: 14
d_call: TRBD2
v_call: TRBV10-2
clone_size: -

cdr3_nt: TGTGCCAGCAGTTTTTACTCCTGGGACAGGGATTTTCCCTCTGGGGCCAACGTCCTGACTTTC
cdr3_aa: CASSFYSWDRDFPSGANVLTF
j_call: TRBJ2-6
cdr3_length: 21
d_call: TRBD1
v_call: TRBV12-3/TRBV12-4
clone_size: -

cdr3_nt: TGCAGTGCTAGAGATTGGCGGGGGGCCCAAGAGACCCAGTACTTC
cdr3_aa: CSARDWRGAQETQYF
j_call: TRBJ2-5
cdr3_length: 15
d_call: TRBD2
v_call: TRBV20-1
clone_size: few

cdr3_nt: TGTGCCAGCAGTTACGGAGAAAATCAGCCCCAGCATTTT
cdr3_aa: CASSYGENQPQHF
j_call: TRBJ1-5
cdr3_length: 13
d_call: -
v_call: TRBV6-5
clone_size: many